This T cell receptor (beta chain) was sequenced during a study of T cell responses to AZD1222 COVID-19 vaccine. Study findings and constraints: Only a handful of AZD1222 recipients, five to seven in all, had baseline seropositivity. No day 14 peak samples; only post-peak repertoires were characterized. Variant regions that are unmutated are reportedly the target of nearly half of spike-specific TCRs.

A remark on this clone: Antigen specificity is unknown.

Profiled with immunoSEQ multiplex PCR; TCRdb holds only in-frame clones, not every one. The sample has some 200,000 clones, 91% seen once. The V end was cut by 2 bases, the J end by 5 bases, with 10 bases between. The CDR3 covers 13 residues. In germline, CDR1 is MDHEN, CDR2 SYDVKM. The TCR sequence derives from an adult who received the AZD1222 COVID-19 vaccine. Specimen: peripheral blood, collected 28 days after the second AZD1222 dose. J is TRBJ2-7 and V is TRBV28; a weak D match, TRBD1 (5 bases). Here the CDR3 reads CASSLAGKHEQYF. CDR3 nucleotide sequence: TGTGCCAGCAGTTTAGCAGGGAAACACGAGCAGTACTTC.